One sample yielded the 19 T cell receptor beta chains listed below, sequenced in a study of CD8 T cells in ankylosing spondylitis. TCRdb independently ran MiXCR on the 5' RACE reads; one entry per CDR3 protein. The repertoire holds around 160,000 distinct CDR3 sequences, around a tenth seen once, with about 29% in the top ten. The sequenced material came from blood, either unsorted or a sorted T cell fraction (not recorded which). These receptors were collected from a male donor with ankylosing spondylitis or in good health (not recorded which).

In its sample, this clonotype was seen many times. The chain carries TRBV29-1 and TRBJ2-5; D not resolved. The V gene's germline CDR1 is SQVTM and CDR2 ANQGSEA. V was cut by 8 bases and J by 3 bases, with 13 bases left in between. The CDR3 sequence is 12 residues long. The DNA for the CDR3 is TGCAGCCAAAGGGCGGACGAAGAGACCCAGTACTTC. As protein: CSQRADEETQYF.

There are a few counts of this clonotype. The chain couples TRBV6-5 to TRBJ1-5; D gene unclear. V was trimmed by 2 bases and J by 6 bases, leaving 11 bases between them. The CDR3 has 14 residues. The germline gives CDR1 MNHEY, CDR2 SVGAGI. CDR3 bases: TGTGCCAGCAGTTACGGGTCACAGCGTCAGCCCCAGCATTTT. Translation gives CASSYGSQRQPQHF.

CDR3 in DNA: TGTGCCAGCAGTTACTCCCCGGCGGTTGAAGCTTTCTTT. Amino acid sequence: CASSYSPAVEAFF. The chain has TRBV6-5 and TRBJ1-1; D not resolved. V shed 0 bases and J shed 7 bases, with 9 bases lying between them. The germline CDR1 and CDR2 sequences are MNHEY and SVGAGI. CDR3 length equals 13 residues.

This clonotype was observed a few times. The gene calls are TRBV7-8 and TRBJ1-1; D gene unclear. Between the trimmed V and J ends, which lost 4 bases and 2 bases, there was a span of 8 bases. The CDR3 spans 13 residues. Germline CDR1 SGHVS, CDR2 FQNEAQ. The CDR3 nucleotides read TGTGCCAGCAGCTCGGAGAGCAACACTGAAGCTTTCTTT. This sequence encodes CASSSESNTEAFF.

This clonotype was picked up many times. As DNA, the CDR3 is TGTGCCAGCAAGCTGAGCTCCTACAATGAGCAGTTCTTC. It is translated as CASKLSSYNEQFF. This chain connects TRBV12-3 or TRBV12-4 to TRBJ2-1, with D unresolved. V was shortened by 7 bases and J by 0 bases, with 7 bases between the two germline ends. The CDR3 covers 13 residues.

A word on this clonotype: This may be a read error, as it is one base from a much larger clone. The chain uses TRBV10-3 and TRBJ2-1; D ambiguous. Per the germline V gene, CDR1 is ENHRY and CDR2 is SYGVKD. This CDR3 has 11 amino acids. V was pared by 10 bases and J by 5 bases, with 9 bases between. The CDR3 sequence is CASARHNEQFF. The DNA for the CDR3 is TGTGCCAGTGCCAGGCACAATGAGCAGTTCTTC.

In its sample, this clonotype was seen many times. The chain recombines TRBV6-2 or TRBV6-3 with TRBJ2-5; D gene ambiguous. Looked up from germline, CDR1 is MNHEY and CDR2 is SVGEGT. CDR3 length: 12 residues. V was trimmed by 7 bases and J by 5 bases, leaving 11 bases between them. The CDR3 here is CASTSSRETQYF. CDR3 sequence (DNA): TGTGCCAGCACGTCCTCAAGGGAGACCCAGTACTTC.

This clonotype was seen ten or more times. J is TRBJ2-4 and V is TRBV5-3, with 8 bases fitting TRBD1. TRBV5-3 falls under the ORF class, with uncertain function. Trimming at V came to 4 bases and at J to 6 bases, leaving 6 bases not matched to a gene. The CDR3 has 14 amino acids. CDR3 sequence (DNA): TGTGCCAGAAGCCGGACAGGGTCAAGAAACATTCAGTACTTC. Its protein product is CARSRTGSRNIQYF.

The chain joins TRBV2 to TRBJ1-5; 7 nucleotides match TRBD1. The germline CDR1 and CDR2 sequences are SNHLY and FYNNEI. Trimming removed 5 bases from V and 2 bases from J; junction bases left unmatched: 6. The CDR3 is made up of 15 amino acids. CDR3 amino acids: CASSPGQTRNQPQHF. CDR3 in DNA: TGTGCCAGCAGTCCGGGACAGACACGCAATCAGCCCCAGCATTTT.

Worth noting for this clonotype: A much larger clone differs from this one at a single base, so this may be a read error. The CDR3 loop reads CATTPTYSTDKQYF. In DNA, the CDR3 is TGTGCCACAACCCCGACTTATAGCACAGATAAGCAGTATTTT. The gene calls are TRBV6-1 and TRBJ2-3; D is unresolved. CDR3 length equals 14 residues. Germline V gene sequence: CDR1 MNHNS, CDR2 SASEGT.

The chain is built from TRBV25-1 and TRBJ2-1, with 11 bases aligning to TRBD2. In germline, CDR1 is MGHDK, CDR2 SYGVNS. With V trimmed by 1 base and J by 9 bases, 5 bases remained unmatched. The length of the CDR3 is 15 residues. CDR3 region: CASSELAGGQVEQFF. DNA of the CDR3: TGTGCCAGCAGTGAATTAGCGGGGGGGCAGGTTGAGCAGTTCTTC. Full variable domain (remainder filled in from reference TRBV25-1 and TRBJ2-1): EADIYQTPRYLVIGTGKKITLECSQTMGHDKMYWYQQDPGMELHLIHYSYGVNSTEKGDLSSESTVSRIRTEHFPLTLESARPSHTSQYLCASSELAGGQVEQFFGPGTRLTVL.

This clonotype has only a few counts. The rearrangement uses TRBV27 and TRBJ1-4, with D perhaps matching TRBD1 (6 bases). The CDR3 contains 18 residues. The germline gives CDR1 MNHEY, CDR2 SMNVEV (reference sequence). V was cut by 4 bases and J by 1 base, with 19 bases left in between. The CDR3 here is CASSSFPGQGGTNEKLFF. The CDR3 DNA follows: TGTGCCAGCAGTTCATTCCCGGGACAAGGAGGAACTAATGAAAAACTGTTTTTT.

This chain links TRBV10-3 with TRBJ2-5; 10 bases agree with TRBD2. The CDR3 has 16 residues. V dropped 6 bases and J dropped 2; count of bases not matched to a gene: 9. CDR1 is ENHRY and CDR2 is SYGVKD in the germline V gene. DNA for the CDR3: TGTGCCATCAGCGGAACTATAGCGGGAGGACAAGAGACCCAGTACTTC. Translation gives CAISGTIAGGQETQYF.

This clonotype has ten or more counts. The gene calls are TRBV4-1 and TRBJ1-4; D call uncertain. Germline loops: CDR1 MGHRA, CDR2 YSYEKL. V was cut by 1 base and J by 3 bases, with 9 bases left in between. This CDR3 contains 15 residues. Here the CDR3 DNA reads TGCGCCAGCAGCCAAGTCTTGTCGCCTAATGAAAAACTGTTTTTT. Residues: CASSQVLSPNEKLFF.

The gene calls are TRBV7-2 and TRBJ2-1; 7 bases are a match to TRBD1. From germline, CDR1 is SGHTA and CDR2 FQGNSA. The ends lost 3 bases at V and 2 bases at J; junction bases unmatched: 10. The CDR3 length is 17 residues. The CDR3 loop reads CASSLRVPGTAYNEQFF. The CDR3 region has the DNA TGTGCCAGCAGCTTGAGGGTCCCTGGGACAGCCTACAATGAGCAGTTCTTC.

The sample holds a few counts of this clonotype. CDR3 DNA sequence: TGTGCCAGCAGCTTTTCTGCGGGGGCCCGCACAGATACGCAGTATTTT. Amino acids: CASSFSAGARTDTQYF. The chain employs TRBV5-5 and TRBJ2-3, with a possible D match to TRBD2 (7 bases). The CDR3 is 16 residues long. Between the trimmed V and J ends, which lost 2 bases and 1 base, there was a span of 14 bases. Germline V gene data show CDR1 as SGHKS and CDR2 as YYEKEE (reference sequence).

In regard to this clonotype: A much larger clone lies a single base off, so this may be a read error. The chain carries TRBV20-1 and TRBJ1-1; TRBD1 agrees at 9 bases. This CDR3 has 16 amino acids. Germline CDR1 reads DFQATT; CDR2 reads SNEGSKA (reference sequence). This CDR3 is CCARNTGGAPNTEAFF. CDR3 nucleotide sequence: TGCTGTGCTAGGAATACAGGGGGCGCTCCGAACACTGAAGCTTTCTTT.

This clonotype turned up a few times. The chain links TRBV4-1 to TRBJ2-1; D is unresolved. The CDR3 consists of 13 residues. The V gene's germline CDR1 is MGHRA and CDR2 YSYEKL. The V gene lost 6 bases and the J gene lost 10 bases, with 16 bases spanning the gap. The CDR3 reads CASSLLPSLEQFF. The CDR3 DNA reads TGCGCCAGCAGTCTACTCCCATCACTCGAGCAGTTCTTC.

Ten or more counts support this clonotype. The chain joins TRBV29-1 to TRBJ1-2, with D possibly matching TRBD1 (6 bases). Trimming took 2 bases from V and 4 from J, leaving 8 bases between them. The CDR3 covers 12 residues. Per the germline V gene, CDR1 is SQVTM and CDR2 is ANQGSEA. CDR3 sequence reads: CSVERGGYGYTF. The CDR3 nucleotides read TGCAGCGTTGAAAGAGGGGGCTATGGCTACACCTTC. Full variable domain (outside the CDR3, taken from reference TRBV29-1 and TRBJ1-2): SAVISQKPSRDICQRGTSLTIQCQVDSQVTMMFWYRQQPGQSLTLIATANQGSEATYESGFVIDKFPISRPNLTFSTLTVSNMSPEDSSIYLCSVERGGYGYTFGSGTRLTVV.